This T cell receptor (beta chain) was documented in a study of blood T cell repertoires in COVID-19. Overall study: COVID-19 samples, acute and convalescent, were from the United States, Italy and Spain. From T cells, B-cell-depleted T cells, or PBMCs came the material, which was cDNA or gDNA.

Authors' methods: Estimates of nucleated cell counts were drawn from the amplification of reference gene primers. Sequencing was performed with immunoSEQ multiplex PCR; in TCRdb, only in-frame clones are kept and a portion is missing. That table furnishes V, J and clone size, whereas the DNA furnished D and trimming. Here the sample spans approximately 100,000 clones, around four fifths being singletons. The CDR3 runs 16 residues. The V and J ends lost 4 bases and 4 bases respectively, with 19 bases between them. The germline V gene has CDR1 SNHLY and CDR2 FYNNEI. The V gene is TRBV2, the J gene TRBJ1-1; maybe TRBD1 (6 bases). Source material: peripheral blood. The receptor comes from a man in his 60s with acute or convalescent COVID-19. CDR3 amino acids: CASSGRLRGGGTEAFF. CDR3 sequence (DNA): TGTGCCAGCAGTGGAAGGCTGAGAGGGGGTGGCACTGAAGCTTTCTTT.